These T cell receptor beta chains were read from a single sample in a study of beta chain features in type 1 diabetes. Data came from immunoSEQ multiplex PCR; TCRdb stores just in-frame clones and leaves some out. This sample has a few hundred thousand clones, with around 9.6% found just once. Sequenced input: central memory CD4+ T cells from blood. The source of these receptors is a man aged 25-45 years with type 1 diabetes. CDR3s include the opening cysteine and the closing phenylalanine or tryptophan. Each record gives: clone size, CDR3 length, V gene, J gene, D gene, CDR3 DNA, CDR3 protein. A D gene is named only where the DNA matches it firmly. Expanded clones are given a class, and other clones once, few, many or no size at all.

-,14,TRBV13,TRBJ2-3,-,TGTGCCAGCAGCTTACGGGCGGCGGCAGATACGCAGTATTTT,CASSLRAAADTQYF
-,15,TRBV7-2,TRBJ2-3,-,TGTGCCAGCAGCGACCCGGGACACCGCACAGATACGCAGTATTTT,CASSDPGHRTDTQYF
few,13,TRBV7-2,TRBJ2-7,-,TGTGCCAGCATTCTTGGGGGCGGGTACGAGCAGTACTTC,CASILGGGYEQYF
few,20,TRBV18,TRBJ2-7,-,TGTGCCAGCTCACCATATCACCAGGGGCGATCGGAGCGACCCGGAGACGAGCAGTACTTC,CASSPYHQGRSERPGDEQYF
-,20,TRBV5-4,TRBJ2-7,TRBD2,TGTGCCAGCAGCTTATTGGGGGCTAGCGGGAGAGGATCAAACTCCTACGAGCAGTACTTC,CASSLLGASGRGSNSYEQYF
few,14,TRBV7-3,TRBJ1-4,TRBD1,TGTGCCAGCAGCAGGACAGGGGGCAGTGAAAAACTGTTTTTT,CASSRTGGSEKLFF
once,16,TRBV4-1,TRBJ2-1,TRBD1,TGCGCCAGCAGCCCTCCGGGACAGGGGGCCTACAATGAGCAGTTCTTC,CASSPPGQGAYNEQFF
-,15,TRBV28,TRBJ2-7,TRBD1,TGTGCCAGCTCACCGGGACAGGGAACCCCCTACGAGCAGTACTTC,CASSPGQGTPYEQYF
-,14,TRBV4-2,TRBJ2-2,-,TGTGCCAGCAGCTTTACGACAGGAACCGGGGAGCTGTTTTTT,CASSFTTGTGELFF
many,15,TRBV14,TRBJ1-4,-,TGTGCCAGCAGCCAAGTAGCGGACAGCGGCGAAAAACTGTTTTTT,CASSQVADSGEKLFF
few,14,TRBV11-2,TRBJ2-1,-,TGTGCCAGCAGGATGTCAGGGATCTACAATGAGCAGTTCTTC,CASRMSGIYNEQFF
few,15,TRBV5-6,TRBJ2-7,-,TGTGCCAGCAGCCCATATCAGGAGAAGGACTACGAGCAGTACTTC,CASSPYQEKDYEQYF
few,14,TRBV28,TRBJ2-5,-,TGTGCCAGCAGCGAATCCGGAGCAAGAGAGACCCAGTACTTC,CASSESGARETQYF
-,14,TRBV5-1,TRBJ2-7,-,TGCGCCAGCAGCTTGTTAGGACAGATCTACGAGCAGTACTTC,CASSLLGQIYEQYF
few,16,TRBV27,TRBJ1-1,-,TGTGCCAGCAATTTAGTACCCTCAACATCGAACACTGAAGCTTTCTTT,CASNLVPSTSNTEAFF
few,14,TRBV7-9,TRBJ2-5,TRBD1,TGTGCCAGCAGCTTAGGCAGACAGGGTGAGACCCAGTACTTC,CASSLGRQGETQYF
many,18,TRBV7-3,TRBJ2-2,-,TGTGCCAGCAGCTTAAACGGCGGGGTCGGAACTAACACCGGGGAGCTGTTTTTT,CASSLNGGVGTNTGELFF
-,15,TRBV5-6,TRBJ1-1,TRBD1,TGTGCCAGCAGCGCCTTCCGGGGACAGTTATCTGAAGCTTTCTTT,CASSAFRGQLSEAFF